The clone carrying this T cell receptor beta chain was found a few times. Original methodology: Reference gene primers were amplified, and this amplification served to estimate nucleated cell counts. Repertoires were generated with immunoSEQ multiplex PCR, while TCRdb's copy carries only in-frame clones and drops some. V, J and clone size reflect that table, while D and trimming were determined from the DNA. Of fewer than 100,000 clones in the sample, around 86% were seen once. The CDR3 totals 13 residues. Germline V gene data show CDR1 as SGHTA and CDR2 as FQGTGA. V shed 3 bases and J 8 bases; nucleotides not matched to a gene: 5. The data are from a study of blood T cell repertoires in COVID-19. Study in general: Both acute and convalescent COVID-19 samples were obtained from the United States, Italy and Spain. In each case, the material was cDNA or gDNA derived from T cells, B-cell-depleted T cells, or PBMCs.

Material for sequencing was peripheral blood. This clonotype originated in a human donor in a cohort sampled during active COVID-19. The rearrangement links TRBV7-3 to TRBJ1-2; 8 bases are a match to TRBD1. Written as DNA, the CDR3 is TGTGCCAGCAGCTTTTCAGGGGGCAACGGCTACACCTTC. Protein sequence: CASSFSGGNGYTF.